This TCR beta chain was identified in a study of OX40 agonist ivuxolimab in advanced cancers. Study outcomes and limitations: Circulating CD4+ and CD8+ T cells showed clonal expansion by week 6 at 0.1 to 3.0 mg/kg. The average count of expanded clones was higher among CD8+ T cells than among CD4+.

TCRdb keeps only in-frame clones here, not all; method: immunoSEQ multiplex PCR. The table shows approximately 33,000 clones, with 90% to 95% occurring only once. With 5 bases removed from V and 3 bases from J, the gap between germline ends came to 13 bases. Germline CDR1 is SGHTA and CDR2 is FQGTGA. The CDR3 is made up of 14 amino acids. Details on this clone: Its cognate antigen is unknown.

The clonotype originates from an adult with an advanced solid tumor such as melanoma, head and neck, liver or kidney cancer. The sequences come from CD4+ or CD8+ T cells sorted from blood, collected in a trial of the OX40 agonist ivuxolimab. The chain employs TRBV7-3 and TRBJ1-1; a weak D match, TRBD1 (5 bases). The CDR3 loop reads CASSLAGFDTEAFF. The CDR3 DNA reads TGTGCCAGCAGCCTCGCAGGGTTTGACACTGAAGCTTTCTTT.